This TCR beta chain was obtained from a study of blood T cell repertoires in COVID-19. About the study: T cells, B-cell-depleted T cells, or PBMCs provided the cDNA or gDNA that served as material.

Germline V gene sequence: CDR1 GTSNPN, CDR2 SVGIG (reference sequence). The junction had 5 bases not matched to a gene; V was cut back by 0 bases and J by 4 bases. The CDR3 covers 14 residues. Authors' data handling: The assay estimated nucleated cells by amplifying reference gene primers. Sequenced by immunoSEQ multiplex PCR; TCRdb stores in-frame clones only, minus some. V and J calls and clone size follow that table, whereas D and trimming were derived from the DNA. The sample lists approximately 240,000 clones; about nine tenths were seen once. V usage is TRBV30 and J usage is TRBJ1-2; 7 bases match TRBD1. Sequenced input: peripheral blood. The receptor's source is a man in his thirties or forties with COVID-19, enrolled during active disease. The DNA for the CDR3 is TGTGCCTGGAGTGTAGACAGGGTTGTCTATGGCTACACCTTC. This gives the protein CAWSVDRVVYGYTF. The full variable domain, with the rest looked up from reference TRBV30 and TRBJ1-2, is SQTIHQWPATLVQPVGSPLSLECTVEGTSNPNLYWYRQAAGRGLQLLFYSVGIGQISSEVPQNLSASRPQDRQFILSSKKLLLSDSGFYLCAWSVDRVVYGYTFGSGTRLTVV.